This T cell receptor beta chain derives from a study of cytomegalovirus exposure and HLA in healthy donors. 13 Jbeta primers and 60 Vbeta primers were used for the PCR. The table came from immunoSEQ multiplex PCR; TCRdb's copy has only in-frame clones and leaves some out. Among 150,000 to 200,000 clones listed, approximately 80% were seen once. Source material: PBMCs. The clonotype was recovered from a male donor in good health and CMV-seropositive.

Written as DNA, the CDR3 is TGTGCCAGCAACTCCGGGACAGGGATTTACAATGAGCAGTTCTTC. This gives the protein CASNSGTGIYNEQFF. The chain uses TRBV19 and TRBJ2-1; 9 positions agree with TRBD1. This CDR3 region has 15 residues. V was pared by 9 bases and J by 4 bases, with 10 bases of the junction left unmatched. The germline V gene encodes CDR1 LNHDA and CDR2 SQIVND (reference sequence). Based on the CDR3 plus reference TRBV19 and TRBJ2-1, the full variable domain is DGGITQSPKYLFRKEGQNVTLSCEQNLNHDAMYWYRQDPGQGLRLIYYSQIVNDFQKGDIAEGYSVSREKKESFPLTVTSAQKNPTAFYLCASNSGTGIYNEQFFGPGTRLTVL.